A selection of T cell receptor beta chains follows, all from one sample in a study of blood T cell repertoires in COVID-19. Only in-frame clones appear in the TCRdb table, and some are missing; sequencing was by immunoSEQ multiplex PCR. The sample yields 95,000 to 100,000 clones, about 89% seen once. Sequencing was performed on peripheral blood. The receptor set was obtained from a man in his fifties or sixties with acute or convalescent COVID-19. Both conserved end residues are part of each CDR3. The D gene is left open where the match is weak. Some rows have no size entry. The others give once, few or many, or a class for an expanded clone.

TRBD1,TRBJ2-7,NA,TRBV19,TGTGCCAGTAGTTCTCAGGACAGGGCCGAGCAGTACTTC,CASSSQDRAEQYF
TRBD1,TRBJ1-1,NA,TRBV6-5,TGTGCCAGCAGACTGGGACAGGGGTCTTCTGAAGCTTTCTTT,CASRLGQGSSEAFF
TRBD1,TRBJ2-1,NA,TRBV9,TGTGCCAGCAGCGTACTGGACAGGACCTTCCACAATGAGCAGTTCTTC,CASSVLDRTFHNEQFF
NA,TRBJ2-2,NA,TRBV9,TGTGCCAGCGCTCAGCGGAACACCGGGGAGCTGTTTTTT,CASAQRNTGELFF
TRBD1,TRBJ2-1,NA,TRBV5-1,TGCGCCAGCAGCCCGGGACAGGGGACTCTAAATGAGCAGTTCTTC,CASSPGQGTLNEQFF
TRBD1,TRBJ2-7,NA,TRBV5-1,TGCGCCAGCAGCTCGGGACAGGGGGCCAACGAGCAGTACTTC,CASSSGQGANEQYF
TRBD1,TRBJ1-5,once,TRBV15,TGTGCCACCAGCAGCCGACAGGGGCTAAATCAGCCCCAGCATTTT,CATSSRQGLNQPQHF
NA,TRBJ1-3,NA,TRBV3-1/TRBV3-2,TGTGCCAGCACGGACGCGGGAACTGGAAACACCATATATTTT,CASTDAGTGNTIYF
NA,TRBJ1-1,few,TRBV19,TGTGCCACTCGGAGAACAGGAGGGGTCACTGAAGCTTTCTTT,CATRRTGGVTEAFF
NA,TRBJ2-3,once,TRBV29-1,TGCAGCGTTGCCCCCCGGAGCACAGATACGCAGTATTTT,CSVAPRSTDTQYF
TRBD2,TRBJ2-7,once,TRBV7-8,TGTGCCAGCAGCAATAGCGGGGGGTTCTCCTACGAGCAGTACTTC,CASSNSGGFSYEQYF
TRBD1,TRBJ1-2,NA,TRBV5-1,TGCGCCAGCAGCGAAGGGACAGGGATCGATGGCTACACCTTC,CASSEGTGIDGYTF
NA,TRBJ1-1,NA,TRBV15,TGTGCCACCAGCAGAGATGCGAGGGAGAACACTGAAGCTTTCTTT,CATSRDARENTEAFF
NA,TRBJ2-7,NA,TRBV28,TGTGCCAGCAGTTTTCCCTCCGGTCGCGTCTCCTACGAGCAGTACTTC,CASSFPSGRVSYEQYF
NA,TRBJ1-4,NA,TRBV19,TGTGCCAGTAGCTTCCGGACAGTTGGAGGTGAAAAACTGTTTTTT,CASSFRTVGGEKLFF
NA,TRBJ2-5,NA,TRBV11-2,TGTGCCAGCAGTCCTCCTGAGGGCCAAGAGACCCAGTACTTC,CASSPPEGQETQYF
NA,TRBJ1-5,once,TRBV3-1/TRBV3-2,TGTGCCAGCAGCCAAACAGCAAGCAATCAGCCCCAGCATTTT,CASSQTASNQPQHF
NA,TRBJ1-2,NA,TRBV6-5,TGTGCCAGCAGTACCGACAGTAAATCGGGCTATGGCTACACCTTC,CASSTDSKSGYGYTF
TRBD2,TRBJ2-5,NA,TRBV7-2,TGTGCCAGCAGCGATCGGGGGGGCTCGGGAGAGACCCAGTACTTC,CASSDRGGSGETQYF
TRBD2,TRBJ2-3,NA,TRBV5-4,TGTGCCAGCAGCCTGGAAGGACTAGACCCAGATACGCAGTATTTT,CASSLEGLDPDTQYF
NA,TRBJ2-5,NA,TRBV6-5,TGTGCCGGGCTCAGGGTGACGACGGAGACCCAGTACTTC,CAGLRVTTETQYF
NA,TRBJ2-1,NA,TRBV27,TGTGCCAGCAGGAGACAGTCTTACAATGAGCAGTTCTTC,CASRRQSYNEQFF
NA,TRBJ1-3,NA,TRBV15,TGTGCCACCAGCTACCGGGGAGGTCCTGGAAACACCATATATTTT,CATSYRGGPGNTIYF
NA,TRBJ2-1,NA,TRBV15,TGTGCCACCAGCAGAGATGCCGGGGTCTACAATGAGCAGTTCTTC,CATSRDAGVYNEQFF
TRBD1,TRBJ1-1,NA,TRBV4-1,TGCGCCAGCAGCCAAGTGCAGGGGGCCACTGAAGCTTTCTTT,CASSQVQGATEAFF
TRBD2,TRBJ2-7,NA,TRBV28,TGTGCCAGCAGCCTTGGGACTAGCGTCGAGCAGTACTTC,CASSLGTSVEQYF
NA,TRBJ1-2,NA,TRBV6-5,TGTGCCAGCAGCCAAGCGGGGCGGGACTATGGCTACACCTTC,CASSQAGRDYGYTF
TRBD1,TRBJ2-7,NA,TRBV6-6,TGTGCCAGCAGTTTGGGACAGGGGAGCTCCTACGAGCAGTACTTC,CASSLGQGSSYEQYF
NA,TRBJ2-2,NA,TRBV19,TGTGCCAGTAGTATTAAAGGGGGTTCCGGGGAGCTGTTTTTT,CASSIKGGSGELFF
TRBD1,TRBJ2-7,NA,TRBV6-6,TGTGCCAGCAGACTAACCCAGGGGGATGTCTACGAGCAGTACTTC,CASRLTQGDVYEQYF
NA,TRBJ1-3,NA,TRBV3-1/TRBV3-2,TGTGCCAGCAGCCCATTGGACAGCTCTGGAAACACCATATATTTT,CASSPLDSSGNTIYF
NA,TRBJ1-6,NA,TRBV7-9,TGTGCCAGCAGCTCCAACGAGGCACCCCTCCACTTT,CASSSNEAPLHF
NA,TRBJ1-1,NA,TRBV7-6,TGTGCCAGCAGCCCGCGTATGGAGGGAAAGAACACTGAAGCTTTCTTT,CASSPRMEGKNTEAFF
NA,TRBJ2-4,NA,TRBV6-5,TGTGCCAGCAGGCAACAGGGAGCGGCCAAAAACATTCAGTACTTC,CASRQQGAAKNIQYF
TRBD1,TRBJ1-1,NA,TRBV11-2,TGTGCCAGCAGCTTTCAACAGGGGCTTGCTGAAGCTTTCTTT,CASSFQQGLAEAFF
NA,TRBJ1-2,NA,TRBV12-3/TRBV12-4,TGTGCCAGCATGGGGGCGCGAGGCTACACCTTC,CASMGARGYTF
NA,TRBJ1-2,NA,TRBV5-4,TGTGCCAGCAGTGTGGGGGGGAATGTCTATGGCTACACCTTC,CASSVGGNVYGYTF
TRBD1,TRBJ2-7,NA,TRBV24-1,TGTGCCACCAGTGTTACAGGGGGCCATGGGGAGCAGTACTTC,CATSVTGGHGEQYF
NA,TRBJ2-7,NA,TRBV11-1,TGTGCCAGCAGCTTGGGTGGATCGGGCTCCTACGAGCAGTACTTC,CASSLGGSGSYEQYF
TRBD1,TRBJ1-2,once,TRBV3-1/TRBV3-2,TGTGCCAGCAGCCAAGATCTGGGACAGGGGGTTAAGGGCTACACCTTC,CASSQDLGQGVKGYTF
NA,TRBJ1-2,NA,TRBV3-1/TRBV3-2,TGTGCCAGCAGCCAAGTTTCCAGTACTAACTATGGCTACACCTTC,CASSQVSSTNYGYTF
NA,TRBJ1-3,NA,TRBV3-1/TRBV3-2,TGTGCCAGCAGCCAAGGGGAGGGGTACGGAAACACCATATATTTT,CASSQGEGYGNTIYF
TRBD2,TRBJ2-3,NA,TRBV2,TGTGCCAGCAGTGAAGAAGGCGGGGGGGCTCCAGATACGCAGTATTTT,CASSEEGGGAPDTQYF
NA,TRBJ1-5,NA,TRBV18,TGTGCCAGCTCTGCCTTGGACAGTAGCAATCAGCCCCAGCATTTT,CASSALDSSNQPQHF
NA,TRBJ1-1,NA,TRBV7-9,TGTGCCAGCAGCTTAGGGGGCAACGCTGAAGCTTTCTTT,CASSLGGNAEAFF
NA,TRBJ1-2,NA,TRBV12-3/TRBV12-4,TGTGCCAGCAGTCGCGGCAGGGCCTATGGCTACACCTTC,CASSRGRAYGYTF
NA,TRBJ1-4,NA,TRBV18,TGTGCCAGCTCACCGTCGAGACAAAATAATGAAAAACTGTTTTTT,CASSPSRQNNEKLFF
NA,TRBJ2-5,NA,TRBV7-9,TGTGCCAGCAGCTTTTCAGGGGAAGAGACCCAGTACTTC,CASSFSGEETQYF
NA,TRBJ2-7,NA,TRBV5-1,TGCGCCAGCAGCTTGGCCGATGTGACAACAACCTACGAGCAGTACTTC,CASSLADVTTTYEQYF
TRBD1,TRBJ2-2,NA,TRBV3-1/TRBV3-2,TGTGCCAGCAGCCCCTGGACAGGGCGACCCGGGGAGCTGTTTTTT,CASSPWTGRPGELFF
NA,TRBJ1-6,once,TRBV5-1,TGCGCCAGCAGCTTGGGACAGGTTCGTTCACCCCTCCACTTT,CASSLGQVRSPLHF
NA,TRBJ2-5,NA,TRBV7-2,TGTGCCAGCAGCGAGGGAACAGCCCTCGATAAGACCCAGTACTTC,CASSEGTALDKTQYF